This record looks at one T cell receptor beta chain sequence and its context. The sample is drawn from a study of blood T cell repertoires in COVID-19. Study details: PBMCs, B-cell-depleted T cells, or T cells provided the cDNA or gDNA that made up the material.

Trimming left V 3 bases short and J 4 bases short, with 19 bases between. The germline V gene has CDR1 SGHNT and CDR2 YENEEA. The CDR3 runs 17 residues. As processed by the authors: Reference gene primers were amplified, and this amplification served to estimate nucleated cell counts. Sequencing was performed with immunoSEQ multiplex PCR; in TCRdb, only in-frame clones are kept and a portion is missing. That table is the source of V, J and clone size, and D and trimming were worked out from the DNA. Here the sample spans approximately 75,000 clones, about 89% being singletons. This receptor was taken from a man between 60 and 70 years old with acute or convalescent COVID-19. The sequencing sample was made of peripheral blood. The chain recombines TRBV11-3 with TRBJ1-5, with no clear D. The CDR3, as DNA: TGTGCCAGCAGCTTCTCTGATCGAATAACGGTTAATCAGCCCCAGCATTTT. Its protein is CASSFSDRITVNQPQHF.